This is a list of T cell receptor beta chains from one sample in a study of blood T cell repertoires in COVID-19. The assay was immunoSEQ multiplex PCR, and TCRdb's table has in-frame clones only and misses some. The sample consists of over 150,000 clones, more than 80% of them appearing once. Specimen: PBMCs or T cells enriched from blood (not recorded which). All receptors come from a man in his forties who had recovered from COVID-19. The CDR3 runs from the conserved cysteine through the conserved F or W. A D gene is named only where the DNA matches it firmly. Clone size is not always given. Where it is, it says once, few, many or a class for expanded clones.

abundance	d_gene	v_gene	j_gene	CDR3nt	CDR3aa
NA	NA	TRBV2	TRBJ1-4	TGTGCCAGCAGTGAAGCAACAGGTTATAATGAAAAACTGTTTTTT	CASSEATGYNEKLFF
once	NA	TRBV24-1	TRBJ2-7	TGTGCCACCAGTGATTCCCTCGGAGGGCAGTACTTC	CATSDSLGGQYF
NA	TRBD1	TRBV29-1	TRBJ1-2	TGCAGCGTGGGAGAGGCCGGGACAGGGACGGACGGCTACACCTTC	CSVGEAGTGTDGYTF
few	TRBD1	TRBV11-3	TRBJ1-6	TGTGCCAGCAGCTTAGTGGGACAGGGGAATTCACCCCTCCACTTT	CASSLVGQGNSPLHF
once	NA	TRBV6-5	TRBJ2-5	TGTGCCAGCAGGCCGGGGATTCAAGAGACCCAGTACTTC	CASRPGIQETQYF
NA	TRBD1	TRBV19	TRBJ1-5	TGTGCCAGTAGTATAGACAGGGGGCTTCAGCCCCAGCATTTT	CASSIDRGLQPQHF
NA	TRBD1	TRBV30	TRBJ1-1	TGTGCCTGGAGTGGGACAGGGAACACTGAAGCTTTCTTT	CAWSGTGNTEAFF
NA	NA	TRBV19	TRBJ1-5	TGTGCCAGTAGTATAGAGGGAGGCAATCAGCCCCAGCATTTT	CASSIEGGNQPQHF
once	TRBD1	TRBV10-3	TRBJ1-2	TGTGCCATCAGTGAGTCCGAAGACAGGGTCAATGGCTACACCTTC	CAISESEDRVNGYTF
NA	TRBD1	TRBV4-1	TRBJ1-4	TGCGCCAGCAGCTTCGACAGGGAAAGAGGAAATGAAAAACTGTTTTTT	CASSFDRERGNEKLFF
NA	NA	TRBV6-5	TRBJ1-2	TGTGCCAGCAGTTACTCGATCCTATCTCGGTGGGGCTACACCTTC	CASSYSILSRWGYTF
NA	TRBD2	TRBV7-2	TRBJ2-1	TGTGCCAGCAGCTTATCTAGCGGGAGCCACAATGAGCAGTTCTTC	CASSLSSGSHNEQFF
many	TRBD1	TRBV28	TRBJ2-7	TGTGCCAGCAGGCCGCCGACAGGGGAGCTTAATTACGAGCAGTACTTC	CASRPPTGELNYEQYF
NA	NA	TRBV5-1	TRBJ2-3	TGCGCCAGCAACATCCGACAGTCGGGAGATACGCAGTATTTT	CASNIRQSGDTQYF
NA	TRBD1	TRBV27	TRBJ1-3	TGTGCCAGCAGTTTATCGTGGACCAGGACAGGGACTGGAAACACCATATATTTT	CASSLSWTRTGTGNTIYF
NA	NA	TRBV7-3	TRBJ2-7	TGTGCCAGCAGCTTAGAAAGACATGTGGGCGAGCAGTACTTC	CASSLERHVGEQYF
NA	NA	TRBV20-1	TRBJ2-5	TGCAGTGCCCCGGTGGAAGAGACCCAGTACTTC	CSAPVEETQYF
NA	NA	TRBV6-5	TRBJ1-5	TGTGCCAGCAGACAAGGAGACCATTCCCCTCCCCAGCATTTT	CASRQGDHSPPQHF
NA	NA	TRBV3-1/TRBV3-2	TRBJ1-2	TGTGCCAGCAGCCCTGCACAGGGTCTGAACTATGGCTACACCTTC	CASSPAQGLNYGYTF
NA	NA	TRBV2	TRBJ1-2	TGTGCCAGCAGTGAAGCCACAGGGTATGGTGGCTACACCTTC	CASSEATGYGGYTF
NA	NA	TRBV7-2	TRBJ1-4	TGTGCCAGCAGCTCACAGGGATGGGGTGAACTGTTTTTT	CASSSQGWGELFF
NA	TRBD2	TRBV11-3	TRBJ2-3	TGTGCCAGCAGCCCCGGAGGAGCGGGGTTCACAGATACGCAGTATTTT	CASSPGGAGFTDTQYF
NA	TRBD2	TRBV29-1	TRBJ2-7	TGCAGCGTCGCCAGGACGGGGGGTAACGAGCAGTACTTC	CSVARTGGNEQYF